Following are 8 T cell receptor beta chains from one sample sequenced in a study of memory CD4+ T cells and cytomegalovirus serostatus. This table comes from immunoSEQ multiplex PCR, and its TCRdb copy is limited to in-frame clones, with some not included. This table holds approximately 27,000 clones, roughly 76% found once. The sort gate was single viable CD3+CD4+CD8-CD45RO+ cells for memory CD4+ T cells. Source material: memory CD4+ T cells from blood. Receptors were obtained from an adult in good health and CMV-seronegative.

V and J are TRBV19 and TRBJ2-1, with a possible D match to TRBD1 (5 bases). The CDR3 runs 13 residues. Germline values: CDR1 LNHDA, CDR2 SQIVND (reference sequence). Trimming removed 5 bases at V and 5 bases at J, with 10 bases between. CDR3 coding DNA: TGTGCCAGTAGTCGTGGGGCCGACAATGAGCAGTTCTTC. It is translated as CASSRGADNEQFF.

This clone qualifies as medium-sized. CDR3 DNA sequence: TGCGCCAGCAGCTTGGAGATGAACACTGAAGCTTTCTTT. It yields the protein CASSLEMNTEAFF. This chain uses TRBV5-1 with TRBJ1-1, with D unclear. The CDR3 is made up of 13 amino acids. V was trimmed by 0 bases and J by 0 bases, leaving 3 bases between them. Germline V CDR1 and CDR2: SGHRS, YFSETQ.

This chain links TRBV6-1 with TRBJ1-6; 7 bases are a match to TRBD1. CDR1 and CDR2 (germline): MNHNS, SASEGT. There are 15 residues in the CDR3. Trimming took 0 bases from V and 14 from J; bases not matched to a gene: 10. The CDR3 coding sequence is TGTGCCAGCAGTGAAGCCCTTCGGACAGGCGGCACCCTCCACTTT. Translating it yields CASSEALRTGGTLHF.

The CDR3 loop is CAWGLLSGYTF. The CDR3 DNA reads as TGTGCCTGGGGACTCCTTTCTGGCTACACCTTC. The chain employs TRBV30 and TRBJ1-2; no definite D call. This CDR3 spans 11 amino acids. V shed 5 bases and J shed 7 bases, with 11 bases lying between them. The V gene's germline CDR1 is GTSNPN and CDR2 SVGIG (reference sequence).

This clone qualifies as medium-sized. This chain joins TRBV19 and TRBJ1-2; D may be TRBD1 (5 bases). This CDR3 has 14 residues. The germline gives CDR1 LNHDA, CDR2 SQIVND (reference sequence). Deletions cut 7 bases from V and 2 bases from J, with 14 bases between. The CDR3 loop is CASTQTVQNYGYTF. In nucleotides, the CDR3 is TGTGCCAGTACCCAGACAGTTCAGAACTATGGCTACACCTTC.

The CDR3 loop is CASSEGPGQPQHF. CDR3 coding DNA: TGTGCCAGCAGTGAAGGGCCGGGTCAGCCCCAGCATTTT. The rearrangement links TRBV6-1 to TRBJ1-5; D not resolved. The CDR3 sequence is 13 residues long. Germline V lookup: CDR1 MNHNS, CDR2 SASEGT. Trimming took 1 base from V and 6 from J, leaving 7 bases between them.

The J gene is TRBJ2-2, the V gene TRBV11-3; D may correspond to TRBD1 or TRBD2 (5 bases each). Trimming pared 4 bases from V and 5 bases from J, leaving 17 bases between. The CDR3 covers 16 residues. CDR1 and CDR2 (germline): SGHNT, YENEEA. This chain's CDR3 is CASSSEGSGWTGELFF. Written as DNA, the CDR3 is TGTGCCAGCAGCTCTGAGGGCTCAGGGTGGACCGGGGAGCTGTTTTTT.

The chain combines TRBV10-2 with TRBJ1-5; no firm D call. Trimming cost V 2 bases and J 4 bases, with 15 bases left between them. The CDR3 extends over 16 amino acids. CDR1 is WSHSY and CDR2 is SAAADI in the germline V gene. CDR3 sequence reads: CASSETGGVGNQPQHF. DNA for the CDR3: TGCGCCAGCAGTGAGACTGGCGGGGTGGGTAATCAGCCCCAGCATTTT.